This T cell receptor (beta chain) was identified in a study of early T cells in non-severe SARS-CoV-2 infection. Across the whole study: Whole-blood bulk RNA, unsorted, was sequenced, and chains were unpaired.

Germline V gene lookup returns CDR1 SNHLY and CDR2 FYNNEI. This CDR3 contains 14 residues. The trim removed 4 bases at V and 6 bases at J, leaving 5 bases unmatched. General observations from the study: Reliance on VDJdb matching favored anti-spike CD8 responses; private and CD4 specificities were missed.

Individually, cDNA molecules had unique molecular identifiers attached to them. TCRdb redid the calling of the 5' RACE reads with MiXCR, one entry per CDR3 protein. Among fewer than 75,000 distinct CDR3 sequences, roughly 18% were seen once, and the ten largest hold almost 9%. A remark on this clonotype: As yet, its antigen is unknown.

This clonotype originated in an adult who was a healthcare worker with PCR-confirmed SARS-CoV-2 infection or an uninfected control (not recorded which). Here the sequenced sample was whole blood, taken at baseline. The genes are TRBV2 and TRBJ2-2; 7 bases match TRBD1. DNA of the CDR3: TGTGCCAGCAGTGTACAGGGGCTCCCCGGGGAGCTGTTTTTT. Protein sequence: CASSVQGLPGELFF.